The 23 T cell receptor beta chains presented below share a single source sample, sequenced in a study of CD8 T cells in ankylosing spondylitis. The antigens these receptors bind are not known. General observations from the study: A motif in TCR beta, a set of eight or nine highly homologous variants, appeared characteristic of ankylosing spondylitis blood.

TCRdb reprocessed the 5' RACE reads via MiXCR and lists one record per CDR3 protein. Of about 800,000 distinct CDR3 sequences listed, about an eighth are singletons. What was sequenced was blood, either unsorted or a sorted T cell fraction (not recorded which). Receptors were obtained from a male donor with ankylosing spondylitis.

This clonotype has just a few counts. The V and J genes are TRBV7-2 and TRBJ1-6; no clear D. The germline V gene has CDR1 SGHTA and CDR2 FQGNSA. This CDR3 contains 14 residues. Trimming took off 1 base at V and 8 bases at J, with 9 bases between the two ends. CDR3 DNA: TGTGCCAGCAGCTTAGTGTGGAGGGATTCACCCCTCCACTTT. It translates to CASSLVWRDSPLHF.

This sequence joins TRBV2 and TRBJ2-3; 7 bases match TRBD1. J was trimmed by 0 bases and V by 6 bases; bases with no gene match: 3. Germline CDR1 and CDR2: SNHLY and FYNNEI. CDR3 size: 14 residues. The CDR3 sequence is CASSGTASTDTQYF. CDR3 DNA: TGTGCCAGCAGCGGGACAGCTAGCACAGATACGCAGTATTTT.

In this sample, this clonotype turned up many times. V gene TRBV24-1 combines with J gene TRBJ2-3, with D unresolved. The CDR3 runs to 15 residues. V was cut by 4 bases and J by 3 bases, with 13 bases left in between. Germline CDR1 is KGHDR and CDR2 is SFDVKD. The CDR3 DNA reads as TGTGCCACCAGTGAATGGATGAGATCAACAGATACGCAGTATTTT. It yields the protein CATSEWMRSTDTQYF.

This clonotype was observed a few times. In DNA, the CDR3 is TGTGCCAGCAGTTTAGCGCCCCTAGCCAAAAACATTCAGTACTTC. Its translation is CASSLAPLAKNIQYF. This chain uses TRBV12-3 or TRBV12-4 with TRBJ2-4; D not certain. The V end was cut by 0 bases, the J end by 0 bases, with 6 bases between. This CDR3 contains 15 residues.

This clonotype has a handful of counts. The V and J genes are TRBV7-9 and TRBJ1-4; D is uncertain. V lost 0 bases and J lost 6, with 8 bases in between. The CDR3 runs 14 residues. The germline V gene has CDR1 SEHNR and CDR2 FQNEAQ (reference sequence). The CDR3 reads CASSLAVGDEKLFF. The CDR3 bases are TGTGCCAGCAGCTTAGCGGTCGGGGATGAAAAACTGTTTTTT. The full variable domain, completed using reference TRBV7-9 and TRBJ1-4, is DTGVSQNPRHKITKRGQNVTFRCDPISEHNRLYWYRQTLGQGPEFLTYFQNEAQLEKSRLLSDRFSAERPKGSFSTLEIQRTEQGDSAMYLCASSLAVGDEKLFFGSGTQLSVL.

This rearrangement joins TRBV20-1 to TRBJ2-3, with TRBD2 matching 13 bases. The CDR3 length is 13 residues. Germline CDR1 and CDR2: DFQATT and SNEGSKA (reference sequence). The CDR3 sequence: CSRTSGSRGTQYF. As DNA, the CDR3 is TGCAGCCGGACTAGCGGGAGCCGGGGGACGCAGTATTTT.

This clonotype was detected a few times. This chain joins TRBV5-1 and TRBJ1-3, with D possibly TRBD1 on 6 matching bases. Germline V gives CDR1 SGHRS, CDR2 YFSETQ. The CDR3 contains 15 residues. Trimming took off 4 bases at V and 0 bases at J, with 11 bases between the two ends. The CDR3 DNA reads TGCGCCAGCAGCCCGAGGACAGACTCTGGAAACACCATATATTTT. Its translation: CASSPRTDSGNTIYF.

The chain links TRBV6-1 to TRBJ1-6; 7 bases match TRBD1. The length of the CDR3 is 15 residues. Germline CDR1 and CDR2: MNHNS and SASEGT. V dropped 6 bases and J dropped 9; count of bases not matched to a gene: 11. This CDR3 is CASSLNRGAGSPLHF. The CDR3 DNA reads TGTGCCAGCAGCCTAAACAGGGGAGCCGGTTCACCCCTCCACTTT.

The V and J genes are TRBV18 and TRBJ2-7; D is tentatively TRBD1 or TRBD2 (5 bases each). Trimming cost V 2 bases and J 6 bases, with 17 bases left between them. Germline values: CDR1 KGHSH, CDR2 LQKENI. The CDR3 totals 15 residues. The CDR3, as DNA: TGTGCCAGCTCACCATCTCGGGGATCCAGGGTCGAGCAGTACTTC. This encodes CASSPSRGSRVEQYF.

This clonotype has only a few counts. The V and J genes are TRBV29-1 and TRBJ2-6; D is undetermined. The CDR3 totals 13 residues. V was shortened by 7 bases and J by 0 bases, with 7 bases between the two germline ends. CDR1 is SQVTM and CDR2 is ANQGSEA in the germline V gene. CDR3 residues: CSAGFSGANVLTF. The CDR3 coding sequence is TGCAGCGCTGGATTCTCTGGGGCCAACGTCCTGACTTTC.

The chain has TRBV10-3 and TRBJ2-5, with 7 positions matching TRBD1. Looked up from germline, CDR1 is ENHRY and CDR2 is SYGVKD. After removal of 10 bases from V and 2 bases from J, the junction contained 7 bases not matched to a gene. The CDR3 consists of 13 residues. The chain's CDR3 is CATCRDRQETQYF. CDR3 in DNA: TGTGCCACCTGCCGGGACAGACAAGAGACCCAGTACTTC.

This clonotype was seen ten or more times. V usage is TRBV7-6 and J usage is TRBJ2-7; D is undetermined. The germline V gene has CDR1 SGHVS and CDR2 FNYEAQ. The CDR3 sequence is 14 residues long. Deletions cut 5 bases from V and 5 bases from J, with 16 bases between. CDR3 sequence: CASSLAGLDDEQYF. As DNA, the CDR3 is TGTGCCAGCAGCCTGGCTGGATTAGACGACGAGCAGTACTTC.

A few counts support this clonotype. The J gene is TRBJ2-7, the V gene TRBV20-1, with 8 bases that match TRBD2. Germline V gene data show CDR1 as DFQATT and CDR2 as SNEGSKA (reference sequence). This CDR3 contains 14 residues. The junction had 8 bases not matched to a gene; V was cut back by 5 bases and J by 2 bases. In nucleotides, the CDR3 is TGCAGTGCTGGGGATAGCGGGAAGGCCTACGAGCAGTACTTC. Translation gives CSAGDSGKAYEQYF.

This clonotype was seen a handful of times. The rearrangement links TRBV6-2 or TRBV6-3 to TRBJ1-1; D gene uncertain. The CDR3 is 13 residues long. The V gene lost 1 base and the J gene lost 6 bases, with 9 bases spanning the gap. The germline V gene encodes CDR1 MNHEY and CDR2 SVGEGT. This CDR3 reads CASSYFLGSEAFF. The CDR3 nucleotides read TGTGCCAGCAGTTACTTTCTCGGGTCTGAAGCTTTCTTT.

This clonotype appeared many times. This chain joins TRBV5-1 and TRBJ2-7; TRBD2 agrees at 7 bases. The V segment lost 4 bases and the J segment 4 bases; nucleotides outside the gene matches: 8. Germline CDR1 SGHRS, CDR2 YFSETQ. The CDR3 spans 14 residues. Here the CDR3 DNA reads TGCGCCAGCAGCCTCGGGGGGACGGGGTACGAGCAGTACTTC. This codes for CASSLGGTGYEQYF. The entire variable domain, with the rest obtained from reference TRBV5-1 and TRBJ2-7, is as follows: KAGVTQTPRYLIKTRGQQVTLSCSPISGHRSVSWYQQTPGQGLQFLFEYFSETQRNKGNFPGRFSGRQFSNSRSEMNVSTLELGDSALYLCASSLGGTGYEQYFGPGTRLTVT.

This chain's CDR3 is CASSQQGSSNEQFF. CDR3 DNA: TGTGCCAGCAGCCAACAAGGGAGCTCCAATGAGCAGTTCTTC. This chain connects TRBV7-2 to TRBJ2-1, with a possible D match to TRBD2 (5 bases). Per germline, CDR1 SGHTA and CDR2 FQGNSA. This CDR3 region has 14 residues. Deletions cut 5 bases from V and 6 bases from J, with 14 bases between.

The chain carries TRBV9 and TRBJ2-7; TRBD2 matches 7 bases. Losses at the gene ends were 4 bases for V and 5 bases for J; bases not matched to a gene: 3. The germline gives CDR1 SGDLS, CDR2 YYNGEE. The CDR3 is made up of 12 amino acids. CDR3 nucleotide sequence: TGTGCCAGCAGCCGGGGAGGGGACGAGCAGTACTTC. Encoded protein: CASSRGGDEQYF. Together with reference TRBV9 and TRBJ2-7, the CDR3 gives the full variable domain: DSGVTQTPKHLITATGQRVTLRCSPRSGDLSVYWYQQSLDQGLQFLIQYYNGEERAKGNILERFSAQQFPDLHSELNLSSLELGDSALYFCASSRGGDEQYFGPGTRLTVT.

The table lists this clonotype with a few counts. The rearrangement joins TRBV6-5 to TRBJ2-2; TRBD2 agrees at 10 bases. The CDR3 is 16 amino acids. Germline V gene sequence: CDR1 MNHEY, CDR2 SVGAGI. J was trimmed by 7 bases and V by 0 bases; bases with no gene match: 5. The CDR3: CASSYSLLAGNGELFF. DNA for the CDR3: TGTGCCAGCAGTTACTCGCTACTAGCGGGAAACGGGGAGCTGTTTTTT.

This clonotype was observed a few times. V is TRBV29-1 and J is TRBJ1-2; unclear D gene. V dropped 3 bases and J dropped 8 bases, with 10 bases sitting between them. Per germline, CDR1 SQVTM and CDR2 ANQGSEA. The CDR3 loop spans 11 amino acids. CDR3 DNA: TGCAGCGTTGAGGCGGAGGGAGGCTACACCTTC. Its protein is CSVEAEGGYTF.

This clonotype showed up many times. This chain links TRBV20-1 with TRBJ1-5; the match to TRBD1 covers 8 bases. In germline, CDR1 is DFQATT, CDR2 SNEGSKA (reference sequence). V lost 4 bases and J lost 7; bases outside the gene matches: 6. There are 13 residues in the CDR3. The CDR3 DNA follows: TGCAGTGCTACTCAGGGGGCGGAACAGCCCCAGCATTTT. This gives the protein CSATQGAEQPQHF.

The genes are TRBV20-1 and TRBJ2-5, with TRBD1 matching over 11 bases. Germline values: CDR1 DFQATT, CDR2 SNEGSKA (reference sequence). V lost 6 bases to trimming and J lost 5 bases; unmatched junction nucleotides: 5. There are 13 residues in the CDR3. CDR3 sequence reads: CSAWTGGRETQYF. Here the CDR3 DNA reads TGCAGTGCCTGGACAGGGGGCAGGGAGACCCAGTACTTC.

This chain connects TRBV7-9 to TRBJ2-5; D unresolved. The CDR3 has 14 residues. V gave up 3 bases and J gave up 5 bases, with 13 bases separating them. Germline assignment: CDR1 SEHNR and CDR2 FQNEAQ (reference sequence). CDR3 sequence reads: CASSFSWIRETQYF. The CDR3 nucleotides are TGTGCCAGCAGCTTCAGTTGGATACGGGAGACCCAGTACTTC.

The rearrangement links TRBV18 to TRBJ1-5; the D is unclear. Germline assignment: CDR1 KGHSH and CDR2 LQKENI. This CDR3 region has 13 residues. Trimming stripped 3 bases from V and 5 bases from J, with 8 bases between. This CDR3 reads CASSPHTDQPQHF. In DNA, the CDR3 is TGTGCCAGCTCACCCCACACGGATCAGCCCCAGCATTTT.